This TCR beta chain was recorded in a study of PD-1 blockade in mismatch repair-deficient tumors. About the study: All were previously treated, progressing patients with approximately 11 mismatch repair-deficient cancer types. Study-level points and caveats: Tumor-resident clones, often absent from pretreatment blood, expanded after pembrolizumab and then contracted.

Trimming at V came to 4 bases and at J to 5 bases, leaving 6 bases not matched to a gene. The CDR3 sequence is 15 residues long. Germline V gene sequence: CDR1 SQVTM, CDR2 ANQGSEA. Points on this clone: Antigen unknown.

Sequenced by immunoSEQ multiplex PCR; TCRdb stores in-frame clones only, minus some. The sample has about 79,000 clones, 70% to 90% seen once. Mismatch repair deficiency was confirmed in all patients, by PCR or immunohistochemistry. The TCR-sequenced patients were a few responders to pembrolizumab. The rearrangement links TRBV29-1 to TRBJ2-7; 15 nucleotides match TRBD2. The sequence was collected from an adult with mismatch repair-deficient cancer. The sequences come from peripheral blood, collected 44 weeks after starting pembrolizumab. The CDR3 nucleotides read TGCAGCGTTGGAGGGACTAGCGGGAGGAGCCACGAGCAGTACTTC. It encodes CSVGGTSGRSHEQYF.